This T cell receptor (beta chain) is from a study of cytomegalovirus exposure and HLA in healthy donors. General study results and limits: What a later analysis showed was that several of the most significant clusters appeared linked to common viral pathogens. One later analysis reportedly identified an Asian-associated ancestry cluster that showed fewer N-insertions than the 666-donor mean. The study reported that TCR beta sequences accurately predicted HLA-A and HLA-B alleles in most subjects.

The PCR had 60 Vbeta and 13 Jbeta primers. Sequenced by immunoSEQ multiplex PCR; TCRdb stores in-frame clones only, minus some. Of about 190,000 clones detected, 60% to 85% appear once; the ten largest clones hold about 1.5%. About this clone: Its target is unknown.

The source material was PBMCs. The sequence was obtained from a woman under 30 in good health and CMV-seronegative.

The CDR3 is CASSPATTGGNTEAFF. The CDR3 DNA reads TGTGCCAGCAGTCCGGCAACGACAGGGGGGAACACTGAAGCTTTCTTT. V gene TRBV28 combines with J gene TRBJ1-1; TRBD1 matches 9 bases. J gave up 1 base and V 5 bases, and 8 bases lay outside the gene matches. The CDR3 runs to 16 residues. Per germline, CDR1 MDHEN and CDR2 SYDVKM.